This is a list of T cell receptor beta chains from one sample in a study of T cells in Graves' hyperthyroidism and ophthalmopathy. TCRdb fed the multiplex PCR reads into MiXCR, producing one record per CDR3 protein. Of under 400,000 distinct CDR3 sequences listed, roughly 25% are singletons. The sequencing input was blood. All receptors come from a man between 45 and 60 years old with Graves' hyperthyroidism. Both conserved end residues are part of each CDR3. A D gene is named only where the DNA matches it firmly. Clone sizes are given selectively: once, few, many, or a class where the clone is expanded.

TRBV3-1	TRBJ2-1	TRBD1	many	CASSQDRGLQNEQFF	TGTGCCAGCAGCCAAGACAGGGGGCTTCAGAATGAGCAGTTCTTC
TRBV20-1	TRBJ1-2	-	-	CSTRGGDGYTF	TGCAGTACGAGGGGAGGGGACGGCTACACCTTC
TRBV6-6	TRBJ2-3	-	few	CASSYSPGLLDTQYF	TGTGCCAGCAGTTACTCCCCGGGGCTGTTAGATACGCAGTATTTT
TRBV6-2/TRBV6-3	TRBJ2-1	TRBD1	-	CASTPGQGSYNEQFF	TGTGCCAGCACCCCGGGACAGGGGTCCTACAATGAGCAGTTCTTC
TRBV20-1	TRBJ2-7	TRBD2	-	CSARDRLGTSSYEQYF	TGCAGTGCTAGAGATCGGTTGGGGACTAGCAGTTACGAGCAGTACTTC
TRBV5-1	TRBJ2-1	TRBD2	few	CASSSGLAGDNGNEQFF	TGCGCCAGCAGCTCGGGACTAGCGGGAGACAATGGGAATGAGCAGTTCTTC
TRBV20-1	TRBJ2-7	-	few	CSVAEEVSYEQYF	TGCAGTGTTGCCGAGGAGGTCTCCTACGAGCAGTACTTC
TRBV24-1	TRBJ2-5	-	-	CATSDLSGNPRESQETQYF	TGTGCCACCAGTGATTTGTCTGGGAACCCTAGGGAGAGCCAAGAGACCCAGTACTTC
TRBV3-1	TRBJ2-6	-	-	CASSQGGVWANVLTF	TGTGCCAGCAGCCAAGGGGGGGTCTGGGCCAACGTCCTGACTTTC
TRBV20-1	TRBJ1-1	-	few	CRSDHPNTEAFF	TGCAGAAGCGATCATCCGAACACTGAAGCTTTCTTT
TRBV12-3/TRBV12-4	TRBJ1-5	TRBD1	few	CASSRQGAGNQPQHF	TGTGCCAGCAGCAGACAGGGGGCTGGCAATCAGCCCCAGCATTTT
TRBV11-2	TRBJ2-5	-	few	CASSSVQETQYF	TGTGCCAGCAGCTCGGTTCAAGAGACCCAGTACTTC
TRBV28	TRBJ2-7	-	many	CASSLFLVGAPYEQYF	TGTGCCAGCAGTTTATTTCTGGTGGGGGCCCCCTACGAGCAGTACTTC
TRBV19	TRBJ1-1	-	once	CASSIGGHGEAFF	TGTGCCAGTAGTATTGGAGGGCACGGTGAAGCTTTCTTT
TRBV6-1	TRBJ2-7	-	few	CASSHREKSYEQYF	TGTGCCAGCAGTCACAGGGAGAAATCCTACGAGCAGTACTTC
TRBV29-1	TRBJ2-5	-	few	CSVRVETQYF	TGCAGCGTCCGTGTAGAGACCCAGTACTTC